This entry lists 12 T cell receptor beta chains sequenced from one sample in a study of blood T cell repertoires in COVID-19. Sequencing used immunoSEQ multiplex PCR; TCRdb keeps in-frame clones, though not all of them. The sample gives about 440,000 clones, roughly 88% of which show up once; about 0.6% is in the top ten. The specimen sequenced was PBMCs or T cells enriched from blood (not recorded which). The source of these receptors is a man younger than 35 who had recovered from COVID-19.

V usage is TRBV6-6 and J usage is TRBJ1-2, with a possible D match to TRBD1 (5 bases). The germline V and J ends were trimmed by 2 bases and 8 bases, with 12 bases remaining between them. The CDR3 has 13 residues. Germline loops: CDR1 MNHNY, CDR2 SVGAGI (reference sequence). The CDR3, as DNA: TGTGCCAGCAGTTACGGAGGGGATATAGGCTACACCTTC. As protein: CASSYGGDIGYTF.

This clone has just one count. The CDR3 DNA follows: TGTGCCAGCAGTGAAGCTTTCGGGGGGGCGGGCACTGAAGCTTTCTTT. This translates into CASSEAFGGAGTEAFF. V usage is TRBV6-1 and J usage is TRBJ1-1, with D tentatively TRBD1 (6 bases). CDR1 is MNHNS and CDR2 is SASEGT in the germline V gene. The CDR3 runs 16 residues. Between the trimmed V and J ends, which lost 0 bases and 4 bases, there was a span of 15 bases.

The CDR3 coding sequence is TGTGCCAGCAGCGCTCAGTGGCAGGGGAATTCACCCCTCCACTTT. Translating it yields CASSAQWQGNSPLHF. The chain uses TRBV9 and TRBJ1-6; tentative D call: TRBD1 (6 bases). Germline assignment: CDR1 SGDLS and CDR2 YYNGEE. This CDR3 region has 15 residues. V lost 3 bases to trimming and J lost 7 bases, with 14 bases between them.

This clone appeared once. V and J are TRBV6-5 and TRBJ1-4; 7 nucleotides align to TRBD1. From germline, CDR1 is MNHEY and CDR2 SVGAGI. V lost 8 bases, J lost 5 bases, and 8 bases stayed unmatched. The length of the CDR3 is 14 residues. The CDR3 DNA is TGTGCCAGCGGCCAAGACAGGGTAAATGAAAAACTGTTTTTT. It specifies CASGQDRVNEKLFF.

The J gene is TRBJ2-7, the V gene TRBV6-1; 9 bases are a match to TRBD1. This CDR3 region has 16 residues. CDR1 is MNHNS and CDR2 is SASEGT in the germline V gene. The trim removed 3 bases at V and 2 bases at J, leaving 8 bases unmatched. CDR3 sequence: CASSDFTGGSPYEQYF. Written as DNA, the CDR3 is TGTGCCAGCAGTGACTTCACAGGGGGCTCTCCCTACGAGCAGTACTTC.

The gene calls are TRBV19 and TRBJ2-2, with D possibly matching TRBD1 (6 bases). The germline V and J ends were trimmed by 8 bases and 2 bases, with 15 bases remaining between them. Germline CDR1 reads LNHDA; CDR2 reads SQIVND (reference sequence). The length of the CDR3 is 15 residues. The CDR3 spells CASRNPGQNTGELFF. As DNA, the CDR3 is TGTGCCAGTCGCAATCCGGGACAAAACACCGGGGAGCTGTTTTTT.

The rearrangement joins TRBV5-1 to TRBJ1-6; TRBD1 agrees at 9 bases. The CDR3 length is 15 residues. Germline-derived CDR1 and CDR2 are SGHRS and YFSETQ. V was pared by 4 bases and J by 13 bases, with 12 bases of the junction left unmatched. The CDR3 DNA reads TGCGCCAGCAGCCTTACCGGCGGACAGGGGACTCCCCTCCACTTT. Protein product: CASSLTGGQGTPLHF.

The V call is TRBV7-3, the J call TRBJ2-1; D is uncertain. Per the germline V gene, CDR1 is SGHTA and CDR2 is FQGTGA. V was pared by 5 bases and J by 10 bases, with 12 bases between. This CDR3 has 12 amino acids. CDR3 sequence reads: CASSENSREQFF. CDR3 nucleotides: TGTGCCAGCAGCGAGAATAGCCGCGAGCAGTTCTTC. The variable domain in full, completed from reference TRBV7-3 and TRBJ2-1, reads GAGVSQTPSNKVTEKGKYVELRCDPISGHTALYWYRQSLGQGPEFLIYFQGTGAADDSGLPNDRFFAVRPEGSVSTLKIQRTERGDSAVYLCASSENSREQFFGPGTRLTVL.

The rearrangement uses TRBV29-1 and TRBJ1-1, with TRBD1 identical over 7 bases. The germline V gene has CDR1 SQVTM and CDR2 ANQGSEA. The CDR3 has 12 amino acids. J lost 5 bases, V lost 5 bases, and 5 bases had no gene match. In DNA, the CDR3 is TGCAGCGTTCGCCAGGGGGATACTGAAGCTTTCTTT. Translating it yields CSVRQGDTEAFF.

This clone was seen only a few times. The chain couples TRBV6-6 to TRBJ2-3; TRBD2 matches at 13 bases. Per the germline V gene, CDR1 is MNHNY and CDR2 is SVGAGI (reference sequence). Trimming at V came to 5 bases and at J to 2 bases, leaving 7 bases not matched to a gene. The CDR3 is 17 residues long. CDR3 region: CASSRTTSGGSTDTQYF. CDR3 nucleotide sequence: TGTGCCAGCAGTCGGACGACTAGCGGGGGGTCCACAGATACGCAGTATTTT.

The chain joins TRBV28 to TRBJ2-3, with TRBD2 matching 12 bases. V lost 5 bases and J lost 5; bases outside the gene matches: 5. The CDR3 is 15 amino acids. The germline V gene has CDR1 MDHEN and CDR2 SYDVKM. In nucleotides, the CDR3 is TGTGCCAGCAGTGAACTAGCGGGAGGTAGAGATACGCAGTATTTT. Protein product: CASSELAGGRDTQYF. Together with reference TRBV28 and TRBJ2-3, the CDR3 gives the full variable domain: DVKVTQSSRYLVKRTGEKVFLECVQDMDHENMFWYRQDPGLGLRLIYFSYDVKMKEKGDIPEGYSVSREKKERFSLILESASTNQTSMYLCASSELAGGRDTQYFGPGTRLTVL.

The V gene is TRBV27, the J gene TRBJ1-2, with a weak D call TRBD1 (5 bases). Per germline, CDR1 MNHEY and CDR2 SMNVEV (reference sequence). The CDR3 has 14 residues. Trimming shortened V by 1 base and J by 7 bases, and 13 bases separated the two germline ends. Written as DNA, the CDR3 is TGTGCCAGCAGTTTATTTCGGGGGGTGGGTGGCTACACCTTC. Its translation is CASSLFRGVGGYTF.